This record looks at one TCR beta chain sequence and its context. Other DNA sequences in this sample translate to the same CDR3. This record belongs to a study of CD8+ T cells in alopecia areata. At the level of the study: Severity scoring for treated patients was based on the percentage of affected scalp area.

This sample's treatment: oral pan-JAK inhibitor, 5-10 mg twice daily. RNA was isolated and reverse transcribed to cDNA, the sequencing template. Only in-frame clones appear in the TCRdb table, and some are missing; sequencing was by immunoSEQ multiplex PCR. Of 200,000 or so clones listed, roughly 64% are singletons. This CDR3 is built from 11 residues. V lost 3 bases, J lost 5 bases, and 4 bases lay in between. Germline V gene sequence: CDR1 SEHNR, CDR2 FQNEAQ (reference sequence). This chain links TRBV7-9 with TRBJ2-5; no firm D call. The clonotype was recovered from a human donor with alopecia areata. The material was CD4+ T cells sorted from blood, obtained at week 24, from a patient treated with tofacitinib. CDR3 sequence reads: CASSFSETQYF. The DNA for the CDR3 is TGTGCCAGCAGCTTCAGTGAGACCCAGTACTTC.